This T cell receptor beta chain was sequenced for a study of T cell responses to AZD1222 COVID-19 vaccine. Assay used: immunoSEQ multiplex PCR; TCRdb lists only in-frame clones, some missing. The table includes around 130,000 clones, about 90% detected once. This specimen consisted of peripheral blood, obtained 28 days after the second AZD1222 dose. The receptor's source is an adult who received the AZD1222 COVID-19 vaccine.

The CDR3 spells CASRQDSYGYTF. The CDR3 DNA sequence: TGTGCCAGCAGACAGGACAGCTATGGCTACACCTTC. The rearrangement links TRBV25-1 to TRBJ1-2; a possible D gene is TRBD1 (6 bases). Germline V gives CDR1 MGHDK, CDR2 SYGVNS. V lost 6 bases and J lost 4, with 9 bases in between. The CDR3 sequence is 12 residues long.